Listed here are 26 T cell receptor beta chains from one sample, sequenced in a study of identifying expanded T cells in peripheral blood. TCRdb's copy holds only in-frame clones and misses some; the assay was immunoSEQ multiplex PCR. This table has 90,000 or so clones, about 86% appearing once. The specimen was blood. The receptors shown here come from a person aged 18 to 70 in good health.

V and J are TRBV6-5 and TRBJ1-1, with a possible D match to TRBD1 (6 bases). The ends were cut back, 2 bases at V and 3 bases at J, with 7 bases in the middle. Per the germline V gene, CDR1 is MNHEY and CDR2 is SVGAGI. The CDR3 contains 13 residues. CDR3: CASSYTGYTEAFF. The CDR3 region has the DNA TGTGCCAGCAGTTACACAGGGTACACTGAAGCTTTCTTT.

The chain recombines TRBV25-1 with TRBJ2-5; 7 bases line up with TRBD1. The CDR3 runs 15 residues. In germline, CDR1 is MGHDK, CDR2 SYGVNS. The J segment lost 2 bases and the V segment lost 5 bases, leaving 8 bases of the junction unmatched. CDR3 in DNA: TGTGCCAGCAGTAAAACCGGGACAGCTCAAGAGACCCAGTACTTC. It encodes CASSKTGTAQETQYF.

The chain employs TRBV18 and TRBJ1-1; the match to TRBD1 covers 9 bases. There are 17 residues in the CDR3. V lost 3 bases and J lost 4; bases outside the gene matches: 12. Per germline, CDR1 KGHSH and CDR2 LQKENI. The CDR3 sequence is CASSPNTQGASGTEAFF. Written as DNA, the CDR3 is TGTGCCAGCTCACCGAATACACAGGGGGCATCGGGCACTGAAGCTTTCTTT.

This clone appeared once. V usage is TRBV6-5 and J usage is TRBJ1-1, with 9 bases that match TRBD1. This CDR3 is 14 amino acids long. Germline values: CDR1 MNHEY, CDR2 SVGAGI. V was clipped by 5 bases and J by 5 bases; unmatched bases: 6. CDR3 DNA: TGTGCCAGCAGTAAACAGGGGGCAGGTACTGAAGCTTTCTTT. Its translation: CASSKQGAGTEAFF.

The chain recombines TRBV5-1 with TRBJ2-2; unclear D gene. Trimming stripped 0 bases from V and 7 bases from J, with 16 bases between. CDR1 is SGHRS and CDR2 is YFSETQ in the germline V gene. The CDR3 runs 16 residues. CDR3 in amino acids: CASSLGRVGRRGELFF. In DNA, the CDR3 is TGCGCCAGCAGCTTGGGAAGGGTAGGGCGTCGCGGGGAGCTGTTTTTT.

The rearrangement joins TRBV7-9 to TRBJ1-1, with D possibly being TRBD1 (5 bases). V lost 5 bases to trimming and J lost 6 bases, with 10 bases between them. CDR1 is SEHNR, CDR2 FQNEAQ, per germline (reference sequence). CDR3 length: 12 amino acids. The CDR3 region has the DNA TGTGCCAGCAGCCAAGGGGATTCTGAAGCTTTCTTT. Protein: CASSQGDSEAFF.

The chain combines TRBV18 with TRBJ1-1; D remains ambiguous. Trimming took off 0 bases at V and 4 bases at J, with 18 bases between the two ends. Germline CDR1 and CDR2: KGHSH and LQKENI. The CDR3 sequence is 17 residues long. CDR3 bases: TGTGCCAGCTCACCACCTAACTCAATAGGGCTTCGCACTGAAGCTTTCTTT. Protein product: CASSPPNSIGLRTEAFF.

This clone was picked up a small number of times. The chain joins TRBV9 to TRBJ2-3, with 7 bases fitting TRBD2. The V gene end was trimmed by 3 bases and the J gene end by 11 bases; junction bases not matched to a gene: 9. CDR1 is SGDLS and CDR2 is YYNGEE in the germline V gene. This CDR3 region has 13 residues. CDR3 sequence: CASSAPTGGRQYF. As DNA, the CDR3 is TGTGCCAGCAGCGCCCCAACGGGGGGACGGCAGTATTTT.

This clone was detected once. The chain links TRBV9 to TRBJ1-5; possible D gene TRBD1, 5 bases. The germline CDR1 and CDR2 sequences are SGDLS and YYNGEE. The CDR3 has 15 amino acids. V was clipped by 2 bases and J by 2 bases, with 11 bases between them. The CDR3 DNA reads TGTGCCAGCAGCGTTGGGTCGGGGGGCAATCAGCCCCAGCATTTT. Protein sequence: CASSVGSGGNQPQHF.

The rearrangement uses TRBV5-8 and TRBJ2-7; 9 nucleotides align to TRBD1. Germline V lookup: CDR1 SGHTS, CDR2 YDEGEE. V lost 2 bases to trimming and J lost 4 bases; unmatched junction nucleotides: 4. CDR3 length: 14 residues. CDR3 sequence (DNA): TGTGCCAGCAGCTTCGGGACAGGGAGGTACGAGCAGTACTTC. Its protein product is CASSFGTGRYEQYF. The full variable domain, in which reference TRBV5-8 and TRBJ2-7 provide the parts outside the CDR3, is EAGVTQSPTHLIKTRGQQATLRCSPISGHTSVYWYQQALGLGLQFLLWYDEGEERNRGNFPPRFSGRQFPNYSSELNVNALELEDSALYLCASSFGTGRYEQYFGPGTRLTVT.

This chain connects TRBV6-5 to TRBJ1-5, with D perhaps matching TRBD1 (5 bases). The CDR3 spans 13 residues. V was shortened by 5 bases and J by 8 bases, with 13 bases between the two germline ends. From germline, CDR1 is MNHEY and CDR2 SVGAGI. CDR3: CASSGAVQEPQHF. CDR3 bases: TGTGCCAGCAGTGGGGCCGTCCAGGAGCCCCAGCATTTT.

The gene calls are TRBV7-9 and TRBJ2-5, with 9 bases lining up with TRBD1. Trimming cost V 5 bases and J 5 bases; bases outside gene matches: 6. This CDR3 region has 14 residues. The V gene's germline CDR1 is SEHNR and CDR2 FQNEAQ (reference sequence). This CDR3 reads CASSPGQGRETQYF. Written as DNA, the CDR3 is TGTGCCAGCAGCCCGGGACAGGGACGGGAGACCCAGTACTTC.

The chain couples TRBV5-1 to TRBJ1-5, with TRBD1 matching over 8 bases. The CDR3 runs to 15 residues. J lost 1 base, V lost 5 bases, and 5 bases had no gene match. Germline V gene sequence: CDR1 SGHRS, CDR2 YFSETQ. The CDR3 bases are TGCGCCAGCAGTTATGGACAGGGCAGCAATCAGCCCCAGCATTTT. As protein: CASSYGQGSNQPQHF.

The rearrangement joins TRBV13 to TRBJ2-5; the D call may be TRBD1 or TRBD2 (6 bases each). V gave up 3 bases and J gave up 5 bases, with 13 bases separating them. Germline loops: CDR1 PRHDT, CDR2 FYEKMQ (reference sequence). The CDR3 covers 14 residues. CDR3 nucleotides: TGTGCCAGCAGCTTGTGGGGGGCTGGGGAGACCCAGTACTTC. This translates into CASSLWGAGETQYF. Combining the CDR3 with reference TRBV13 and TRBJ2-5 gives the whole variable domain AAGVIQSPRHLIKEKRETATLKCYPIPRHDTVYWYQQGPGQDPQFLISFYEKMQSDKGSIPDRFSAQQFSDYHSELNMSSLELGDSALYFCASSLWGAGETQYFGPGTRLLVL.

The CDR3 region is CASSLRPMNTEAFF. Here the CDR3 DNA reads TGTGCCAGCAGCCTAAGGCCTATGAACACTGAAGCTTTCTTT. V gene TRBV6-1 combines with J gene TRBJ1-1; D is uncertain. CDR1 and CDR2 (germline): MNHNS, SASEGT. Trimming left V 6 bases short and J 0 bases short, with 11 bases between. The length of the CDR3 is 14 residues.

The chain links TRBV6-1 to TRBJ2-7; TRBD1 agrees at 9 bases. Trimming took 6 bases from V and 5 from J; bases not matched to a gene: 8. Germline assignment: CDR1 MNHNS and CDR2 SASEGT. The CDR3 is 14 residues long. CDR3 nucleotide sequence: TGTGCCAGCAGAGGAACGGGACAGGGCGACGAGCAGTACTTC. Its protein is CASRGTGQGDEQYF.

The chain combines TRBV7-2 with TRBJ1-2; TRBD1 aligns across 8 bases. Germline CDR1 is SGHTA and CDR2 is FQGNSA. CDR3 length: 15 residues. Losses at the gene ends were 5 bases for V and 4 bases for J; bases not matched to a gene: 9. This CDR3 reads CASSPADRGSYGYTF. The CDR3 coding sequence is TGTGCCAGCAGCCCCGCCGACAGGGGATCCTATGGCTACACCTTC.

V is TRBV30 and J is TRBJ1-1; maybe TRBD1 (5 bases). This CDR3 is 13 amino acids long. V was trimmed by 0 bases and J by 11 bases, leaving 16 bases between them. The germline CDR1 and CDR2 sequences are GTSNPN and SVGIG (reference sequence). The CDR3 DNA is TGTGCCTGGAGTGTAAATGTTGGGACTCCGGCTTTCTTT. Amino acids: CAWSVNVGTPAFF. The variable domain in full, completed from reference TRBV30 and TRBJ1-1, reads SQTIHQWPATLVQPVGSPLSLECTVEGTSNPNLYWYRQAAGRGLQLLFYSVGIGQISSEVPQNLSASRPQDRQFILSSKKLLLSDSGFYLCAWSVNVGTPAFFGQGTRLTVV.

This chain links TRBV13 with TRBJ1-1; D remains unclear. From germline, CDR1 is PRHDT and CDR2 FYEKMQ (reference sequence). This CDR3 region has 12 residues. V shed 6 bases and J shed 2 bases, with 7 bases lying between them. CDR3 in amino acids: CASSSGNTEAFF. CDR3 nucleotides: TGTGCCAGCAGTTCAGGAAACACTGAAGCTTTCTTT.

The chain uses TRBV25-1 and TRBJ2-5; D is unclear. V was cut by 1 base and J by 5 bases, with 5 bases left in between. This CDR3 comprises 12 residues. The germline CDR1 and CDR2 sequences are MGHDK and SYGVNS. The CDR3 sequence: CASSELGETQYF. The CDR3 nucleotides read TGTGCCAGCAGTGAATTGGGGGAGACCCAGTACTTC.

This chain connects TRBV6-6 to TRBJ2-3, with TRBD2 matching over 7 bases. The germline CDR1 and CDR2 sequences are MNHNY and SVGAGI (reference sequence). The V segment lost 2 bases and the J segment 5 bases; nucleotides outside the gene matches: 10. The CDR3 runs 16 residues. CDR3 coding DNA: TGTGCCAGCAGTTACGGCCAGCCGCCGGGGGGAGATACGCAGTATTTT. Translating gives CASSYGQPPGGDTQYF.

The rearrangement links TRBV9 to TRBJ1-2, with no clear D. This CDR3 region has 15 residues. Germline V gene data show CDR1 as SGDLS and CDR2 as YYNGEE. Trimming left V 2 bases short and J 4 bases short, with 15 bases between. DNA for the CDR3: TGTGCCAGCAGCGTCGATGGATCGGCGGGCTATGGCTACACCTTC. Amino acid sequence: CASSVDGSAGYGYTF.

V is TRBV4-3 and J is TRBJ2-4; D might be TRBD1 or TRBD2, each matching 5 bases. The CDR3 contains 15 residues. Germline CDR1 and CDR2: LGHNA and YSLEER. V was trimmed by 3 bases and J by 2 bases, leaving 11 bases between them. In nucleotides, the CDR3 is TGCGCCAGCAGCCATCACCGGGACCCCAAAAACATTCAGTACTTC. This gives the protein CASSHHRDPKNIQYF.

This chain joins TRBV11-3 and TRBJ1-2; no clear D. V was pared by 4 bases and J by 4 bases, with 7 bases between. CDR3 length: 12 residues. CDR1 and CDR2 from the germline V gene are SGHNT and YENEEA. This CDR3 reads CASSSVGYGYTF. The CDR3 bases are TGTGCCAGCAGCTCTGTGGGCTATGGCTACACCTTC.

The CDR3 spells CASSILGGARRRTEAFF. The CDR3 nucleotides read TGTGCCAGTAGTATACTAGGAGGGGCCCGAAGGCGCACTGAAGCTTTCTTT. This sequence joins TRBV19 and TRBJ1-1; weak D call: TRBD1 (5 bases). CDR1 and CDR2 from the germline V gene are LNHDA and SQIVND (reference sequence). Trimming pared 2 bases from V and 4 bases from J, leaving 20 bases between. The CDR3 is 17 amino acids.

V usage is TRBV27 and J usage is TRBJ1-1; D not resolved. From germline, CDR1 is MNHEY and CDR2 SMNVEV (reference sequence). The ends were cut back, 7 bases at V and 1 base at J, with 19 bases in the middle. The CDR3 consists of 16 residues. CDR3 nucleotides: TGTGCCAGCATAACGGTCACTACAGTGAAGAACACTGAAGCTTTCTTT. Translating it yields CASITVTTVKNTEAFF.